These 32 T cell receptor beta chains share one sample of origin, sequenced in a study of regulatory T cells. Findings of the study overall: In CD3G deficiency, regulatory T cells had lower Shannon diversity than autologous conventional CD4+ and control regulatory cells.

Primers: 52 TRBV forward and 13 TRBJ reverse. Only in-frame clones appear in the TCRdb table, and some are missing; sequencing was by immunoSEQ multiplex PCR. The data hold a few thousand clones, with about 95% observed a single time. The antigens of these receptors remain unknown. Sequencing input: CD4+ Tregs sorted from blood. These receptors came from a person between 18 and 35 years old with CD3G deficiency.

The rearrangement uses TRBV2 and TRBJ1-1; D is unresolved. The V end lost 6 bases, the J end lost 0 bases, and 8 bases lay between the germline ends. CDR1 is SNHLY and CDR2 is FYNNEI in the germline V gene. CDR3 size: 13 residues. The CDR3 DNA is TGTGCCAGCAGCGGTAATCTGAACACTGAAGCTTTCTTT. Its protein product is CASSGNLNTEAFF.

The gene calls are TRBV19 and TRBJ2-2; no clear D gene. V was cut by 5 bases and J by 0 bases, with 7 bases left in between. Germline assignment: CDR1 LNHDA and CDR2 SQIVND (reference sequence). CDR3 length: 14 amino acids. CDR3 protein: CASSPRTNTGELFF. The CDR3 bases are TGTGCCAGTAGTCCTAGGACGAACACCGGGGAGCTGTTTTTT.

This clone was found once. The chain couples TRBV18 to TRBJ2-3; D might be TRBD2 (6 bases). CDR1 is KGHSH, CDR2 LQKENI, per germline. The CDR3 contains 13 residues. V shed 4 bases and J shed 1 base, with 6 bases lying between them. For the CDR3, the DNA is TGTGCCAGCTCACGCGGGGGCACAGATACGCAGTATTTT. Protein: CASSRGGTDTQYF.

This clone has only one observation. The chain has TRBV6-1 and TRBJ1-5; D unresolved. This CDR3 has 16 residues. The V gene lost 3 bases and the J gene lost 0 bases, with 12 bases spanning the gap. Germline CDR1 reads MNHNS; CDR2 reads SASEGT. The CDR3 reads CASSEMWGYSNQPQHF. CDR3 nucleotides: TGTGCCAGCAGTGAGATGTGGGGTTATAGCAATCAGCCCCAGCATTTT.

The rearrangement uses TRBV28 and TRBJ2-1; no reliable D call. From germline, CDR1 is MDHEN and CDR2 SYDVKM. V was cut by 2 bases and J by 0 bases, with 11 bases left in between. CDR3 length: 16 residues. The CDR3 protein is CASSLGFVSSYNEQFF. The CDR3, as DNA: TGTGCCAGCAGTTTAGGGTTCGTAAGCTCCTACAATGAGCAGTTCTTC.

In this sample, this clone turned up a few times. This chain joins TRBV5-6 and TRBJ1-2; the D gene is possibly TRBD1 (6 bases). Germline loops: CDR1 SGHDT, CDR2 YYEEEE. V was pared by 0 bases and J by 4 bases, with 16 bases between. CDR3 length: 16 amino acids. Written as DNA, the CDR3 is TGTGCCAGCAGCTTGGGTCGGTTTGGGGGCGGCTATGGCTACACCTTC. Translation gives CASSLGRFGGGYGYTF.

The chain links TRBV7-9 to TRBJ2-1; the D gene could be TRBD1 or TRBD2 (6 bases each). The CDR3 length is 13 residues. Per germline, CDR1 SEHNR and CDR2 FQNEAQ (reference sequence). Trimming pared 5 bases from V and 6 bases from J, leaving 11 bases between. The DNA for the CDR3 is TGTGCCAGCAGCCTAGAGGGGGGCAATGAGCAGTTCTTC. Its translation is CASSLEGGNEQFF.

The rearrangement joins TRBV28 to TRBJ2-4; 11 bases map to TRBD2. Germline trimming cut 2 bases from V and 9 bases from J; bases unmatched to any gene: 12. The CDR3 is made up of 17 amino acids. Germline values: CDR1 MDHEN, CDR2 SYDVKM. The CDR3 nucleotides read TGTGCCAGCAGTTTAGGCGGGCTAGCGGGAGGCGGCAGCATTCAGTACTTC. The encoded protein is CASSLGGLAGGGSIQYF.

This chain connects TRBV7-9 to TRBJ2-2, with TRBD1 identical over 9 bases. The CDR3 extends over 15 amino acids. Germline V gives CDR1 SEHNR, CDR2 FQNEAQ (reference sequence). The V and J ends lost 5 bases and 5 bases, in that order; junction bases with no gene match: 6. The CDR3 region is CASSPWDRETGELFF. CDR3 in DNA: TGTGCCAGCAGCCCCTGGGACAGGGAGACCGGGGAGCTGTTTTTT.

The rearrangement uses TRBV7-8 and TRBJ2-3; the match to TRBD1 covers 8 bases. V gave up 6 bases and J gave up 1 base; unmatched junction bases: 0. This CDR3 contains 13 residues. CDR1 and CDR2 from the germline V gene are SGHVS and FQNEAQ. Written as DNA, the CDR3 is TGTGCCAGCAGGACAGGGGGCACAGATACGCAGTATTTT. Amino acid sequence: CASRTGGTDTQYF.

The chain employs TRBV6-1 and TRBJ2-7, with D perhaps matching TRBD1 or TRBD2 (5 bases each). Looked up from germline, CDR1 is MNHNS and CDR2 is SASEGT. CDR3 length: 13 amino acids. With 7 bases removed from V and 3 bases from J, the gap between germline ends came to 13 bases. In nucleotides, the CDR3 is TGTGCCAGCAAACCAAGGGGAGTCTACGAGCAGTACTTC. Its protein is CASKPRGVYEQYF.

This sequence joins TRBV6-1 and TRBJ2-7, with D unclear. Looked up from germline, CDR1 is MNHNS and CDR2 is SASEGT. The CDR3 spans 13 residues. V shed 2 bases and J shed 2 bases, with 7 bases lying between them. CDR3 residues: CASSEHIPYEQYF. In DNA, the CDR3 is TGTGCCAGCAGTGAACACATTCCCTACGAGCAGTACTTC.

As for this clone: The junction shows a germline mismatch at one end, possibly a read error. The gene calls are TRBV5-1 and TRBJ2-3; 8 bases agree with TRBD2. Per germline, CDR1 SGHRS and CDR2 YFSETQ. The CDR3 runs to 14 residues. The CDR3 here is CASSLLAGTGTQYF. The CDR3 bases are TGCGCCAGCAGCCTGCTAGCGGGCACAGGTACGCAGTATTTT.

The V call is TRBV7-3, the J call TRBJ2-7; D is unresolved. CDR1 and CDR2 (germline): SGHTA, FQGTGA. The CDR3 covers 15 residues. The V end lost 0 bases, the J end lost 3 bases, and 12 bases lay between the germline ends. The CDR3: CASSLTPAPHYEQYV. The CDR3 bases are TGTGCCAGCAGCTTAACGCCAGCGCCTCACTACGAGCAGTACGTC.

This chain links TRBV19 with TRBJ1-4; no clear D gene. V lost 6 bases, J lost 0 bases, and 11 bases lay in between. Germline V gene sequence: CDR1 LNHDA, CDR2 SQIVND (reference sequence). The CDR3 loop spans 15 amino acids. CDR3 loop: CASRRTTATNEKLFF. The CDR3 DNA reads as TGTGCCAGTAGGAGGACTACCGCAACTAATGAAAAACTGTTTTTT.

The chain joins TRBV19 to TRBJ2-2, with D possibly called TRBD1 or TRBD2 (6 bases each). Per germline, CDR1 LNHDA and CDR2 SQIVND (reference sequence). The CDR3 totals 16 residues. V was pared by 7 bases and J by 5 bases, with 20 bases between. CDR3 sequence (DNA): TGTGCCAGTACCCCCTATGGGGGGCAGGGGACCGGGGAGCTGTTTTTT. This gives the protein CASTPYGGQGTGELFF.

CDR3 sequence: CASSLADGSTGELFF. The CDR3 nucleotides read TGCGCCAGCAGCTTGGCCGACGGGTCCACCGGGGAGCTGTTTTTT. The chain carries TRBV5-1 and TRBJ2-2; D unclear. The CDR3 has 15 residues. V lost 0 bases and J 4 bases, leaving 10 bases between the germline ends. Germline lookup yields CDR1 SGHRS and CDR2 YFSETQ.

The rearrangement joins TRBV28 to TRBJ2-7; 10 bases line up with TRBD1. CDR3 size: 15 residues. With V trimmed by 3 bases and J by 6 bases, 8 bases remained unmatched. From germline, CDR1 is MDHEN and CDR2 SYDVKM. Written as DNA, the CDR3 is TGTGCCAGCAGTTTTCGGGGACAGGGGACCCCCGAGCAGTACTTC. It codes for CASSFRGQGTPEQYF.

The gene calls are TRBV30 and TRBJ2-5; tentatively, D is TRBD1 (6 bases). The CDR3 consists of 13 residues. V was trimmed by 0 bases and J by 9 bases, leaving 14 bases between them. Germline CDR1 is GTSNPN and CDR2 is SVGIG (reference sequence). The CDR3 is CAWSVEFTGPQYF. The CDR3 DNA follows: TGTGCCTGGAGTGTAGAGTTTACAGGGCCCCAGTACTTC.

The chain carries TRBV2 and TRBJ2-1, with no clear D. Germline V gene data show CDR1 as SNHLY and CDR2 as FYNNEI. V was shortened by 4 bases and J by 11 bases, with 9 bases between the two germline ends. The CDR3 consists of 11 residues. The CDR3 sequence is CASSVDKQQFF. The CDR3 DNA follows: TGTGCCAGCAGTGTTGACAAGCAGCAGTTCTTC.

This clone was detected only once. The chain is built from TRBV6-1 and TRBJ1-1, with 8 positions matching TRBD1. Germline lookup yields CDR1 MNHNS and CDR2 SASEGT. The CDR3 spans 13 residues. The J segment lost 5 bases and the V segment lost 10 bases, leaving 9 bases of the junction unmatched. The CDR3 reads CATATGEYTEAFF. DNA of the CDR3: TGTGCCACCGCGACAGGGGAATATACTGAAGCTTTCTTT.

This clone was seen a handful of times. CDR3 in DNA: TGTGCCAGCCGACTAGCGGGGGACACCGGGGAGCTGTTTTTT. Encoded protein: CASRLAGDTGELFF. This rearrangement joins TRBV7-2 to TRBJ2-2, with 12 positions matching TRBD2. Germline-derived CDR1 and CDR2 are SGHTA and FQGNSA. J was trimmed by 3 bases and V by 8 bases; bases with no gene match: 1. The CDR3 is 14 residues long.

This chain joins TRBV5-1 and TRBJ2-7; 14 bases agree with TRBD2. CDR1 SGHRS and CDR2 YFSETQ come from the germline V gene. This CDR3 is 20 amino acids long. J lost 7 bases, V lost 4 bases, and 22 bases had no gene match. This chain's CDR3 is CASSRGTTGTSGGTPREQYF. The CDR3 DNA sequence: TGCGCCAGCAGCCGGGGTACCACCGGGACTAGCGGGGGAACGCCTAGGGAGCAGTACTTC.

The genes are TRBV7-8 and TRBJ2-7; D not certain. Trimming left V 1 base short and J 9 bases short, with 19 bases between. This CDR3 is built from 15 residues. Germline V gene lookup returns CDR1 SGHVS and CDR2 FQNEAQ. CDR3 sequence reads: CASSLDGRSRSGQYF. The CDR3, as DNA: TGTGCCAGCAGCTTAGACGGACGTAGCCGTTCAGGGCAGTACTTC. Filled out from reference TRBV7-8 and TRBJ2-7, the complete variable domain reads GAGVSQSPRYKVAKRGQDVALRCDPISGHVSLFWYQQALGQGPEFLTYFQNEAQLDKSGLPSDRFFAERPEGSVSTLKIQRTQQEDSAVYLCASSLDGRSRSGQYFGPGTRLTVT.

In this sample, this clone turned up once. The V gene is TRBV27, the J gene TRBJ2-7; no clear D. The germline V gene has CDR1 MNHEY and CDR2 SMNVEV (reference sequence). The length of the CDR3 is 14 residues. V was trimmed by 1 base and J by 3 bases, leaving 10 bases between them. CDR3 DNA sequence: TGTGCCAGCAGTTTATTTTCAGGTGTCTACGAGCAGTACTTC. It translates to CASSLFSGVYEQYF.

The genes are TRBV6-1 and TRBJ1-5; D remains unclear. Germline V lookup: CDR1 MNHNS, CDR2 SASEGT. The V end lost 3 bases, the J end lost 1 base, and 19 bases lay between the germline ends. The CDR3 totals 18 residues. The chain's CDR3 is CASSDRFRAKGSNQPQHF. In nucleotides, the CDR3 is TGTGCCAGCAGTGACAGGTTCCGTGCGAAGGGCAGCAATCAGCCCCAGCATTTT.

The chain is built from TRBV19 and TRBJ1-6, with 7 nucleotides matching TRBD1. The V gene end was trimmed by 5 bases and the J gene end by 0 bases; junction bases not matched to a gene: 13. The CDR3 runs to 19 residues. Per the germline V gene, CDR1 is LNHDA and CDR2 is SQIVND (reference sequence). For the CDR3, the DNA is TGTGCCAGTAGTCGCACTTGGACAGGAAGTAGCTCCTATAATTCACCCCTCCACTTT. Its translation is CASSRTWTGSSSYNSPLHF.

The CDR3 reads CSRTDQNTEAFF. CDR3 in DNA: TGCTCTCGGACTGATCAGAACACTGAAGCTTTCTTT. The rearrangement links TRBV29-1 to TRBJ1-1; the D is unclear. CDR1 is SQVTM and CDR2 is ANQGSEA in the germline V gene. This CDR3 comprises 12 residues.

This chain links TRBV6-1 with TRBJ2-7; a weak D match, TRBD2 (6 bases). CDR1 and CDR2 from the germline V gene are MNHNS and SASEGT. CDR3 length: 14 amino acids. V was pared by 2 bases and J by 5 bases, with 13 bases between. The CDR3 region is CASSELTSYDEQYF. The CDR3 nucleotides are TGTGCCAGCAGTGAATTGACTAGTTACGACGAGCAGTACTTC.

The rearrangement uses TRBV28 and TRBJ2-2; D not certain. Germline V gene data show CDR1 as MDHEN and CDR2 as SYDVKM. The CDR3 length is 12 residues. The V end lost 1 base, the J end lost 7 bases, and 4 bases lay between the germline ends. The CDR3 nucleotides read TGTGCCAGCAGTTTATTGGGCGGGGAGCTGTTTTTT. Encoded protein: CASSLLGGELFF.

The chain couples TRBV21-1 to TRBJ1-5; the DNA was not used to check the table's D call, TRBD1. TRBV21-1 is a pseudogene. This CDR3 is built from 17 residues. CDR3 protein: CASSKGLFRQGNQPQHF. In DNA form, the CDR3 reads TGTGCCAGCAGCAAAGGGCTATTTAGACAGGGGAATCAGCCCCAGCATTTT.

The chain employs TRBV11-2 and TRBJ1-1; D not certain. Per the germline V gene, CDR1 is SGHAT and CDR2 is FQNNGV. Trimming stripped 5 bases from V and 5 bases from J, with 15 bases between. This CDR3 contains 14 residues. This CDR3 is CASSNRTGGTEAFF. The CDR3 nucleotides are TGTGCCAGCAGCAACAGAACGGGCGGGACTGAAGCTTTCTTT.